One and the same sample provided the 18 T cell receptor beta chains below, sequenced in a study of blood T cell repertoires in COVID-19. Produced via immunoSEQ multiplex PCR; TCRdb's table is partial and in-frame only. Counted here are roughly 230,000 clones, approximately 83% occurring once; the ten biggest clones make up about 8%. Material for sequencing was peripheral blood. All receptors come from a woman aged 45-65 years with acute or convalescent COVID-19.

The chain is built from TRBV2 and TRBJ2-7, with D maybe TRBD1 (6 bases). Germline V gene data show CDR1 as SNHLY and CDR2 as FYNNEI. V was shortened by 9 bases and J by 4 bases, with 22 bases between the two germline ends. The CDR3 runs 15 residues. The CDR3 DNA reads TGTGCCAGTTCCCCACCCCGGGACATTACTTACGAGCAGTACTTC. It specifies CASSPPRDITYEQYF.

This rearrangement joins TRBV9 to TRBJ2-3; 8 bases match TRBD2. Germline values: CDR1 SGDLS, CDR2 YYNGEE. This CDR3 is built from 15 residues. V lost 0 bases, J lost 5 bases, and 5 bases stayed unmatched. The CDR3 reads CASSVVSGGGDTQYF. The CDR3 coding sequence is TGTGCCAGCAGCGTAGTAAGCGGGGGAGGAGATACGCAGTATTTT.

The J gene is TRBJ1-6, the V gene TRBV28, with TRBD1 as a possible D gene (5 bases). CDR1 is MDHEN, CDR2 SYDVKM, per germline. V gave up 10 bases and J gave up 10 bases, with 20 bases separating them. There are 14 residues in the CDR3. The CDR3 loop is CATGGGTRGSPLHF. The CDR3 nucleotides read TGTGCCACGGGGGGTGGGACGCGGGGGTCACCCCTCCACTTT.

The chain has TRBV4-1 and TRBJ2-1; a possible D gene is TRBD1 (5 bases). CDR1 MGHRA and CDR2 YSYEKL come from the germline V gene. The CDR3 is 17 residues long. The germline V and J ends were trimmed by 2 bases and 6 bases, with 20 bases remaining between them. The CDR3 loop is CASSQPTRQRSSNEQFF. DNA of the CDR3: TGCGCCAGCAGCCAACCGACGCGACAGCGATCCAGCAATGAGCAGTTCTTC.

The chain couples TRBV6-5 to TRBJ1-2, with 8 bases that match TRBD1. Germline V gene lookup returns CDR1 MNHEY and CDR2 SVGAGI. The CDR3 contains 15 residues. The V gene end was trimmed by 5 bases and the J gene end by 5 bases; junction bases not matched to a gene: 10. CDR3 loop: CASSQDRAIRYGYTF. As DNA, the CDR3 is TGTGCCAGCAGTCAGGACAGGGCAATTCGGTATGGCTACACCTTC.

The chain carries TRBV7-2 and TRBJ2-7; 11 bases agree with TRBD1. This CDR3 region has 15 residues. The V and J ends lost 1 base and 5 bases, in that order; junction bases with no gene match: 4. Germline V gene lookup returns CDR1 SGHTA and CDR2 FQGNSA. In DNA, the CDR3 is TGTGCCAGCAGCTTAGTTGGGGACAGGGGGAACGAGCAGTACTTC. This translates into CASSLVGDRGNEQYF.

The V and J genes are TRBV5-1 and TRBJ2-2; 12 nucleotides align to TRBD1. The CDR3 loop spans 18 amino acids. Germline trimming cut 3 bases from V and 4 bases from J; bases unmatched to any gene: 10. CDR1 is SGHRS, CDR2 YFSETQ, per germline. Here the CDR3 reads CASSSSPGTGGLTGELFF. CDR3 nucleotide sequence: TGCGCCAGCAGCTCGTCCCCCGGGACAGGGGGCCTCACCGGGGAGCTGTTTTTT.

Comment on this clone: This CDR3 is also generated by other DNA sequences in the sample. V and J are TRBV5-1 and TRBJ1-1; possible D gene TRBD1, 5 bases. This CDR3 comprises 15 residues. V was pared by 0 bases and J by 5 bases, with 14 bases between. CDR1 SGHRS and CDR2 YFSETQ come from the germline V gene. The CDR3 DNA reads as TGCGCCAGCAGCTTGGCCGGGGGAAGACGGACTGAAGCTTTCTTT. Residues: CASSLAGGRRTEAFF.

Of note for this clone: A junction end diverges from the germline sequence, so it may reflect a read error. The rearrangement uses TRBV10-3 and TRBJ2-1; 8 nucleotides match TRBD2. CDR3 size: 14 residues. Germline CDR1 ENHRY, CDR2 SYGVKD. CDR3 sequence (DNA): TGTGCCATCGGTGATAGCGGGACCTACAATGAGCAGTTCTTC. Protein sequence: CAIGDSGTYNEQFF.

This clone was recorded many times. The J gene is TRBJ2-1, the V gene TRBV5-8, with D possibly being TRBD2 (6 bases). The CDR3 sequence is 15 residues long. Looked up from germline, CDR1 is SGHTS and CDR2 is YDEGEE. The V gene lost 2 bases and the J gene lost 0 bases, with 9 bases spanning the gap. In DNA, the CDR3 is TGTGCCAGCAGCTTCGGGGACTCCTCCTACAATGAGCAGTTCTTC. Translated, it gives CASSFGDSSYNEQFF. Complete variable domain (other parts from reference TRBV5-8 and TRBJ2-1): EAGVTQSPTHLIKTRGQQATLRCSPISGHTSVYWYQQALGLGLQFLLWYDEGEERNRGNFPPRFSGRQFPNYSSELNVNALELEDSALYLCASSFGDSSYNEQFFGPGTRLTVL.

This clone was counted a single time. The chain recombines TRBV7-9 with TRBJ2-7; TRBD2 agrees at 10 bases. V dropped 2 bases and J dropped 2; count of bases not matched to a gene: 6. Germline-derived CDR1 and CDR2 are SEHNR and FQNEAQ (reference sequence). This CDR3 is 16 amino acids long. CDR3 sequence: CASSLRLAGVPYEQYF. The CDR3 DNA reads as TGTGCCAGCAGCTTACGGCTAGCGGGGGTACCCTACGAGCAGTACTTC.

The gene calls are TRBV6-2 or TRBV6-3 and TRBJ1-2; D is ambiguous. The length of the CDR3 is 13 residues. In germline, CDR1 is MNHEY, CDR2 SVGEGT. Trimming cost V 4 bases and J 2 bases, with 8 bases left between them. CDR3 sequence (DNA): TGTGCCAGCAGTTCAACGGGAAACTATGGCTACACCTTC. It encodes CASSSTGNYGYTF.

The table lists this clone with a count of one. The junction and the germline gene differ at one end; a read error may be behind it. The chain links TRBV5-1 to TRBJ1-2, with 7 bases matching TRBD1. From germline, CDR1 is SGHRS and CDR2 YFSETQ. CDR3 size: 16 residues. The CDR3: CASRLAYDRENYGYTF. CDR3 DNA: TGCGCCAGCAGGTTGGCATATGACAGGGAAAACTATGGCTACACCTTC.

The gene calls are TRBV11-2 and TRBJ1-2; D not certain. V lost 1 base to trimming and J lost 5 bases, with 11 bases between them. Germline V gives CDR1 SGHAT, CDR2 FQNNGV. CDR3 length: 14 residues. The CDR3 loop reads CASSLGGEGYGYTF. The CDR3 nucleotides read TGTGCCAGCAGCTTAGGGGGAGAAGGGTATGGCTACACCTTC.

Only one count was recorded for this clone. This sequence joins TRBV7-8 and TRBJ2-3; 13 positions agree with TRBD2. The V segment lost 8 bases and the J segment 2 bases; nucleotides outside the gene matches: 1. This CDR3 region has 14 residues. Germline V gene sequence: CDR1 SGHVS, CDR2 FQNEAQ. CDR3 amino acids: CASGLAGDTDTQYF. The CDR3 nucleotides read TGTGCCAGCGGACTAGCGGGAGACACAGATACGCAGTATTTT.

The genes are TRBV7-3 and TRBJ2-1; 11 bases are a match to TRBD2. The CDR3 has 15 amino acids. With 2 bases clipped from V and 7 bases from J, the junction kept 4 bases outside the gene matches. Germline V gene data show CDR1 as SGHTA and CDR2 as FQGTGA. The DNA of the CDR3 is TGTGCCAGCAGCTTAGTAGCGGGGGGGCGTAATGAGCAGTTCTTC. Amino acid sequence: CASSLVAGGRNEQFF.

This chain connects TRBV10-3 to TRBJ2-7; the match to TRBD1 covers 7 bases. Germline V lookup: CDR1 ENHRY, CDR2 SYGVKD. Germline trimming cut 6 bases from V and 0 bases from J; bases unmatched to any gene: 2. CDR3 length: 13 amino acids. The chain's CDR3 is CAISRDSSYEQYF. The DNA of the CDR3 is TGTGCCATCAGCCGGGACAGCTCCTACGAGCAGTACTTC.

The CDR3 region is CASSYGRVTEAFF. CDR3 nucleotides: TGTGCCAGCAGTTACGGGCGGGTCACTGAAGCTTTCTTT. The chain has TRBV27 and TRBJ1-1; D unclear. CDR3 length: 13 residues. Between the trimmed V and J ends, which lost 4 bases and 4 bases, there was a span of 10 bases. Germline-derived CDR1 and CDR2 are MNHEY and SMNVEV (reference sequence).